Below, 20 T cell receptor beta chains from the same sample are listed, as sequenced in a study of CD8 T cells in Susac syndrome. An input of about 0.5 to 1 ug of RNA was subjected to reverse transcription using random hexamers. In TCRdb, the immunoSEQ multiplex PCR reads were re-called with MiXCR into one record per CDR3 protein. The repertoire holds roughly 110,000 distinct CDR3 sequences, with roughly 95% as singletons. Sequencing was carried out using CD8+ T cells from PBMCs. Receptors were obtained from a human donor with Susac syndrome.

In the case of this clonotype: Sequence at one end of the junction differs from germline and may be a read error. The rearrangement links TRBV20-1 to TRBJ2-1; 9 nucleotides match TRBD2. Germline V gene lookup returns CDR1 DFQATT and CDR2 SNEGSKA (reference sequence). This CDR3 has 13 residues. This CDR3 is CSARERGDNEQFF. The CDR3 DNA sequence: TGCAGTGCCAGAGAGCGGGGGGACAATGAGCAGTTCTTC.

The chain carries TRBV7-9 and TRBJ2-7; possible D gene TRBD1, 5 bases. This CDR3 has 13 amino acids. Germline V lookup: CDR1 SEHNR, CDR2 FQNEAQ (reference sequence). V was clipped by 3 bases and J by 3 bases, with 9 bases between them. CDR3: CASSFTTDYEQYF. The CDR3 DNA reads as TGTGCCAGCAGCTTCACGACAGACTACGAGCAGTACTTC.

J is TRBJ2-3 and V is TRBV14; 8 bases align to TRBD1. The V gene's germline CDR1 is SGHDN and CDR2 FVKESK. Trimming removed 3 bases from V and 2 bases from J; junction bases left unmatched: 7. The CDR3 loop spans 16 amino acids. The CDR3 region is CASSHMTGVLTDTQYF. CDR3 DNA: TGTGCCAGCAGCCATATGACAGGGGTCCTCACAGATACGCAGTATTTT.

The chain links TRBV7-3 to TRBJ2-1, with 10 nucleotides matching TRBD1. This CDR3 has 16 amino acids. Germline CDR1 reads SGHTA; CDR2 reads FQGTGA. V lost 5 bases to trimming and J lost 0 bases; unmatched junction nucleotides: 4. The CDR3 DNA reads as TGTGCCAGCAGCAACCGGGACAGGGGCTCCTACAATGAGCAGTTCTTC. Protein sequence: CASSNRDRGSYNEQFF.

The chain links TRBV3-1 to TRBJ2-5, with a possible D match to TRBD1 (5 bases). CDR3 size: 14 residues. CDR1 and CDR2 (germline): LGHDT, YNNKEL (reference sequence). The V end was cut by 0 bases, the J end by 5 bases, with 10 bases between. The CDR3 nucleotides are TGTGCCAGCAGCCAAGATTCAGGGTTGGAGACCCAGTACTTC. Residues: CASSQDSGLETQYF.

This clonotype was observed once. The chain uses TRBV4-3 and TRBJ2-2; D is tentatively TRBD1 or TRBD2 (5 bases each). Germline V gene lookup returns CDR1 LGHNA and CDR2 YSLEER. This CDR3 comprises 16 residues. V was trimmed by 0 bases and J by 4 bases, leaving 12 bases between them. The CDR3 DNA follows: TGCGCCAGCAGCCAAGATTTCAGGGCGGGCACCGGGGAGCTGTTTTTT. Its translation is CASSQDFRAGTGELFF.

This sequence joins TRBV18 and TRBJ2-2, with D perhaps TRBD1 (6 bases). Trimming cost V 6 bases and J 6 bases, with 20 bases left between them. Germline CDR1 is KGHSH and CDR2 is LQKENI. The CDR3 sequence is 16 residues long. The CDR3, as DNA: TGTGCCAGCTCCCCTAAGGACAGTCGGCCCTCCGGGGAGCTGTTTTTT. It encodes CASSPKDSRPSGELFF.

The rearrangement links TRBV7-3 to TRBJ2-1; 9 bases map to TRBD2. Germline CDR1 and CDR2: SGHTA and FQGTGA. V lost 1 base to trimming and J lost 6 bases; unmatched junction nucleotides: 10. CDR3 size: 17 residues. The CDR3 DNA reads TGTGCCAGCAGCTTAAACAAGGCGGGGGGGCCGGGCAATGAGCAGTTCTTC. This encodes CASSLNKAGGPGNEQFF.

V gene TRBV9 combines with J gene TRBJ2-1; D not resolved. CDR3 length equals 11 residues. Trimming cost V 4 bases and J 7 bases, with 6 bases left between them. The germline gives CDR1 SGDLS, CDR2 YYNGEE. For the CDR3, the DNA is TGTGCCAGCAGCAGAATGAATGAGCAGTTCTTC. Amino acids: CASSRMNEQFF.

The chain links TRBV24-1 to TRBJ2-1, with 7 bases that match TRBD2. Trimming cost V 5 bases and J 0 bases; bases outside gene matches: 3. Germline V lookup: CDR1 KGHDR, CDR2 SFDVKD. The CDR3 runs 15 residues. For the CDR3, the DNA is TGTGCCACCAGTGTGACGGGGGGCTCCTACAATGAGCAGTTCTTC. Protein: CATSVTGGSYNEQFF.

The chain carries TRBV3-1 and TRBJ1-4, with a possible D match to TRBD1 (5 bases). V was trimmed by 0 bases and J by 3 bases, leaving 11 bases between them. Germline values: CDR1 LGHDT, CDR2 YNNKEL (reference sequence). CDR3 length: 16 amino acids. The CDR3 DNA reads TGTGCCAGCAGCCAAGATAGGGGAGGATCTAATGAAAAACTGTTTTTT. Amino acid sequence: CASSQDRGGSNEKLFF.

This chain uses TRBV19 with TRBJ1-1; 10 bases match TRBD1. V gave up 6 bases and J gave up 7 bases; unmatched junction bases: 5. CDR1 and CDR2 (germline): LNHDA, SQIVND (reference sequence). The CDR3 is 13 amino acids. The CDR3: CASRDRGRGEAFF. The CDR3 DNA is TGTGCCAGTAGGGACAGGGGGAGAGGTGAAGCTTTCTTT.

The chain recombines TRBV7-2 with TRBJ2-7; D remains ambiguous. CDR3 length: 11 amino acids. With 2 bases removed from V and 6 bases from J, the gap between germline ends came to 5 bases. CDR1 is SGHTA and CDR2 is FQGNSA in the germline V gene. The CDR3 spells CASSLSVEQYF. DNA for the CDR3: TGTGCCAGCAGCTTAAGTGTCGAGCAGTACTTC.

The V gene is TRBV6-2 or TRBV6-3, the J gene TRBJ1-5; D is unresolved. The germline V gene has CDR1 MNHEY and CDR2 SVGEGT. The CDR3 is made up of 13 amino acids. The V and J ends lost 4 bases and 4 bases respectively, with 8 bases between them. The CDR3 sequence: CASSFLVNQPQHF. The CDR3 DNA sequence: TGTGCCAGCAGTTTTCTAGTGAATCAGCCCCAGCATTTT.

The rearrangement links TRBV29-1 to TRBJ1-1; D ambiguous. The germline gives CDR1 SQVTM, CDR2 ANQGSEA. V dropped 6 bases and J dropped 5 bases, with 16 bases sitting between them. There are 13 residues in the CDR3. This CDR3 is CSVEPGGGTEAFF. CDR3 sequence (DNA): TGCAGCGTCGAACCGGGAGGAGGGACTGAAGCTTTCTTT.

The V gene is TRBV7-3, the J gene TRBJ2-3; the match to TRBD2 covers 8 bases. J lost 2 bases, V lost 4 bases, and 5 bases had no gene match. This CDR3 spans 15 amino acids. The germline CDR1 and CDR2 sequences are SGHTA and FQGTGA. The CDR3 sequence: CASSSRGGITDTQYF. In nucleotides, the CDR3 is TGTGCCAGCAGCTCCCGCGGGGGGATCACAGATACGCAGTATTTT.

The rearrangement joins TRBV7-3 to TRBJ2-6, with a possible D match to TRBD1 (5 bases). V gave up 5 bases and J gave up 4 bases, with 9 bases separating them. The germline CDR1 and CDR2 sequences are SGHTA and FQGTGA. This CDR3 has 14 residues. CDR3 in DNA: TGTGCCAGCAGCCCAGGGTACGGGGCCAACGTCCTGACTTTC. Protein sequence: CASSPGYGANVLTF. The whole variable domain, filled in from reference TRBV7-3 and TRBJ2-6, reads GAGVSQTPSNKVTEKGKYVELRCDPISGHTALYWYRQSLGQGPEFLIYFQGTGAADDSGLPNDRFFAVRPEGSVSTLKIQRTERGDSAVYLCASSPGYGANVLTFGAGSRLTVL.

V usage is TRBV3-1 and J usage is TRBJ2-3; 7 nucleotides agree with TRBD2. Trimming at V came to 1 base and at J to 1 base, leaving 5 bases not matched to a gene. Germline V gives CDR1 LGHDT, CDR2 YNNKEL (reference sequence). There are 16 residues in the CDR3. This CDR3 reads CASSQGAAGGTDTQYF. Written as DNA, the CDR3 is TGTGCCAGCAGCCAAGGTGCCGCGGGGGGCACAGATACGCAGTATTTT.

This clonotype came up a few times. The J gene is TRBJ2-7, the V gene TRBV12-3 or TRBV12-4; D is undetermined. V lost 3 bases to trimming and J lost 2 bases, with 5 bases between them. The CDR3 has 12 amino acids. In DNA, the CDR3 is TGTGCCAGCAGTTTGGACCCCTACGAGCAGTACTTC. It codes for CASSLDPYEQYF.

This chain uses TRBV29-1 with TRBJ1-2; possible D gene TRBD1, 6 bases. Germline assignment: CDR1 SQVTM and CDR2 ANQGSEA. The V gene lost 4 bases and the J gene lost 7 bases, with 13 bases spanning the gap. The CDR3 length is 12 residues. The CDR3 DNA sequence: TGCAGCGTTGGTCAGGGGTCGGGTGGCTACACCTTC. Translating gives CSVGQGSGGYTF.